This T cell receptor (beta chain) is drawn from a study of shared clonotypes between healthy human individuals. Study-wide results and caveats: It was only blood that was sampled, and tissue repertoires likely differ. Rarefaction revealed incomplete sorted-subset sequencing despite large depth.

Trimming pared 5 bases from V and 0 bases from J, leaving 8 bases between. Germline V gene data show CDR1 as SGHRS and CDR2 as YFSETQ. The CDR3 spans 14 residues. Replicate PCRs run on sorted subsets employed 200 ng DNA, approximately 30,000 T cell genomes. Produced via immunoSEQ multiplex PCR; TCRdb's table is partial and in-frame only. The data contain some 2,400,000 clones, 90% to 96% of them seen just once; the ten biggest clones take up around 0.13%. Concerning this clone itself: Its antigen is as yet unknown.

The chain joins TRBV5-1 to TRBJ1-4; D is uncertain. Sequenced material: naive CD4+ T cells sorted from blood. The subset was: CD45RA+ positively selected. The receptor was isolated from a man between 18 and 35 years old in good health. Here the CDR3 DNA reads TGCGCCAGCAGACCAACAACAACTAATGAAAAACTGTTTTTT. This sequence encodes CASRPTTTNEKLFF.